This record covers a single TCR beta chain. These data come from a study of blood T cell repertoires in COVID-19. Clones were sequenced by immunoSEQ multiplex PCR, and TCRdb holds only the in-frame ones, with some missing. The repertoire holds approximately 240,000 clones, with approximately 83% as singletons. The TCR was taken from a woman aged 30 to 39 who had recovered from COVID-19. Sequencing input: peripheral blood.

CDR3 nucleotide sequence: TGTGCCACCGGACAGACTCCGACCGGGGAGCTGTTTTTT. Residues: CATGQTPTGELFF. V is TRBV24-1 and J is TRBJ2-2; D possibly corresponds to TRBD1 (6 bases). CDR3 length equals 13 residues. From germline, CDR1 is KGHDR and CDR2 SFDVKD. Trimming removed 9 bases at V and 5 bases at J, with 12 bases between.